This T cell receptor (beta chain) was recovered during a study of control samples from healthy donors and cancer patients. Sequencing used immunoSEQ multiplex PCR; TCRdb keeps in-frame clones, though not all of them. Among roughly 32,000 clones listed, more than 85% were seen once. V shed 6 bases and J shed 7 bases, with 10 bases lying between them. CDR1 is SQVTM and CDR2 is ANQGSEA in the germline V gene. The CDR3 has 11 amino acids. The specimen was PBMCs. The receptor was derived from a woman in her 40s with lung cancer. The chain has TRBV29-1 and TRBJ2-1; TRBD2 is a possible D gene (6 bases). The CDR3 loop is CSVEGGNEQFF. The CDR3 DNA follows: TGCAGCGTGGAGGGTGGTAATGAGCAGTTCTTC.